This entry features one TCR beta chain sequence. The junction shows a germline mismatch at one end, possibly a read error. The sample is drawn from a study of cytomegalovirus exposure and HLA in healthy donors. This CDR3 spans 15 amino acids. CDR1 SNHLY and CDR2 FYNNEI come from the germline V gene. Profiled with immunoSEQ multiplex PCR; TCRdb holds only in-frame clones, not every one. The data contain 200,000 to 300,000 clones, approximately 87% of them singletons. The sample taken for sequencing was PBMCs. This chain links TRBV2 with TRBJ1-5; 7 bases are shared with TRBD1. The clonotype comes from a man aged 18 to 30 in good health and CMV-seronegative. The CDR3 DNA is TGTGCCAGCAGCGAAGATACAGGGGTGAATCAGCCCCAGCATTTT. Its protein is CASSEDTGVNQPQHF.